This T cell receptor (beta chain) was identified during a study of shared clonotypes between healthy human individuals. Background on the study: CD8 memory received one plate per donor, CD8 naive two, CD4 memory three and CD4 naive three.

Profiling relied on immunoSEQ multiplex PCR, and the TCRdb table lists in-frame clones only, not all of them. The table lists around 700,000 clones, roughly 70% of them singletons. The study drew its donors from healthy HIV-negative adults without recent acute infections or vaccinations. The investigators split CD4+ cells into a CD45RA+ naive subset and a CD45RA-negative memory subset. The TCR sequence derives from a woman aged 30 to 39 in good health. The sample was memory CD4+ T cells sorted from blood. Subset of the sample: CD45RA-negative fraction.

The CDR3 DNA is TGTGCCAGCAGCTCGACACAGGGCGAGGGGAACACTGAAGCTTTCTTT. Protein sequence: CASSSTQGEGNTEAFF. This rearrangement joins TRBV11-2 to TRBJ1-1; a weak D match, TRBD1 (6 bases). Trimming left V 4 bases short and J 1 base short, with 16 bases between. Germline V gene data show CDR1 as SGHAT and CDR2 as FQNNGV. The CDR3 has 16 amino acids.